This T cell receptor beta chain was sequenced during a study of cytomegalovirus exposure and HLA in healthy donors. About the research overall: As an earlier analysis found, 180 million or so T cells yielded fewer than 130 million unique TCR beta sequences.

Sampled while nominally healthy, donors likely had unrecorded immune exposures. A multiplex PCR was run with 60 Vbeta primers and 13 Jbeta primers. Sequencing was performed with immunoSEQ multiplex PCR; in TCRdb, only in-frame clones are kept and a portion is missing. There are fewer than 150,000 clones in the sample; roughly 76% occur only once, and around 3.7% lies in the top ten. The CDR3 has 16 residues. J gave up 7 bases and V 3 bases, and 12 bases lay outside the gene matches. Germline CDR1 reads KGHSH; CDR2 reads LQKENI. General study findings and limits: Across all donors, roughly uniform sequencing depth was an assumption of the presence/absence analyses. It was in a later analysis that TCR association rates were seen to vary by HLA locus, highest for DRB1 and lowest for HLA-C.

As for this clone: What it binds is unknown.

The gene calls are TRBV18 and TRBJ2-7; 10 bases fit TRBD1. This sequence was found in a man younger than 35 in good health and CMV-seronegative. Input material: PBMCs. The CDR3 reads CASSPGQGLIPGEQYF. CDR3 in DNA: TGTGCCAGCTCACCGGGACAGGGGCTCATTCCGGGAGAGCAGTACTTC.